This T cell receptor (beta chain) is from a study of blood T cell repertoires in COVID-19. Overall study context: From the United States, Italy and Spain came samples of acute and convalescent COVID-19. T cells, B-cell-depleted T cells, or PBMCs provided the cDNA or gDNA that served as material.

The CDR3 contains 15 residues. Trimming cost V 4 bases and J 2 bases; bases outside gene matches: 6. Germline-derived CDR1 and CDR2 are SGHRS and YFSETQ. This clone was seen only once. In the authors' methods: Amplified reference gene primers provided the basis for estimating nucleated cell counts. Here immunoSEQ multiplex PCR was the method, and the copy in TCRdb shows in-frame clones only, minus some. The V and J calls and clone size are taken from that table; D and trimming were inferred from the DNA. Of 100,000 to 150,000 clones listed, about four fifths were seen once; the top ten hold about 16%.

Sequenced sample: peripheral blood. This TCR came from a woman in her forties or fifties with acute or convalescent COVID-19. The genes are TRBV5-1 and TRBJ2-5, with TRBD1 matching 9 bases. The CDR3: CASSPGDREQETQYF. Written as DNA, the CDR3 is TGCGCCAGCAGCCCAGGGGACAGGGAACAAGAGACCCAGTACTTC.